This TCR beta chain was identified during a study of T cells in Graves' hyperthyroidism and ophthalmopathy. This clonotype was counted many times. Researchers took RNA transcripts and amplified the TCR beta CDR3 regions from them. First-round RT-PCR targeting the TCR CDR3 was performed with the HTBI primer set. TCRdb re-derived calls from the multiplex PCR reads in MiXCR, one entry per CDR3 protein. The sample includes 350,000 or so distinct CDR3 sequences, about 20% seen only once; the top ten take around 54%. The CDR3 is 16 amino acids. Looked up from germline, CDR1 is DFQATT and CDR2 is SNEGSKA (reference sequence). The V gene lost 0 bases and the J gene lost 0 bases, with 13 bases spanning the gap.

The TCR was taken from a woman aged 50 to 60 with Graves' hyperthyroidism. V is TRBV20-1 and J is TRBJ2-3; D ambiguous. Sequenced material: blood. The CDR3 protein is CSARDREGLSTDTQYF. The CDR3 region has the DNA TGCAGTGCTAGAGACCGAGAAGGCCTTAGCACAGATACGCAGTATTTT.